This TCR beta chain emerged from a study of regulatory T cells in long-lasting Graves disease (TCRdb year 2021). Regarding the complete study: Newly diagnosed Graves' disease patients had taken antithyroid drugs for less than 3 months. TCR sequencing covered 13 persistent and roughly 20 newly diagnosed Graves' disease patients, around 35 samples in total. The study was registered as a clinical trial and conducted in China. Persistent Graves' disease patients were compared with newly diagnosed Graves' disease patients by peripheral blood TCR sequencing and RNA sequencing.

Library preparation employed multiplex PCR. Sequenced using an Illumina HiSeq 4000. TCR beta libraries were built with iRepertoire HTBI primers and Arm-PCR amplification of CDR3 regions. Before sequencing, the PCR products went through gel purification. As for how the authors treated the data: A total of fewer than 65 TRBV and some 13 TRBJ segments were identified across samples and were used for gene usage analysis of CDR3 amino acid clonotypes. Filtered high-quality paired reads were merged into contigs using COPE and FqMerger. BLAST was used to align contigs to the IMGT TRBV, TRBD and TRBJ reference genes, and CDR3 was defined following IMGT. Any clonotype with a frequency above 0.1% was counted as a highly expanded clone. Repertoire diversity was measured by Shannon entropy, and V-J evenness by the Gini coefficient. A clonotype found in more than one individual was treated as public. The raw public reads went through TCRdb reprocessing: fastp at Q25, MiXCR clone calling, in-frame beta chains kept. Identical CDR3 protein sequences are pooled into one entry, listed with their most common genes and DNA. TCRdb, not the original authors, processed these V and J calls. For this sample there are approximately 460,000 distinct CDR3 sequences; 15% to 20% appear just once. Around a tenth of the sample is in the top ten clones.

Notes on this clonotype: No antigen is known for it. No base-level quality is on record; no much larger clone is a single base apart.

General study outcomes and caveats: Persistent patients shared more public clonotypes among themselves (under 3,000) than newly diagnosed patients did (roughly 920). The small sample size was acknowledged by the authors as a limitation that may reduce accuracy. Sequencing and analysis were limited to the TCR beta chain. Only peripheral blood was studied, because thyroid tissue, the primary lesion, was inaccessible. Compared with newly diagnosed patients, persistent Graves' disease patients had lower TCR Shannon entropy and fewer highly expanded clones, which suggests clonal expansion.

Interpreted using the paper, the time point label stands for: newly diagnosed GD, antithyroid drugs for less than 3 months. For both TCR sequencing and RNA sequencing, RNA was extracted from PBMCs using TRIzol. Graves' disease was diagnosed according to American Thyroid Association guidelines. The patients came from an endocrinology department in Xi'an, China. Each patient gave about 8.1 milliliters of peripheral blood, collected in an EDTA anticoagulant tube. Ficoll Paque Plus density gradient separation was used to isolate PBMCs, and no additional T cell sorting was done. RNA quality was checked with an Agilent 2100 Bioanalyzer and agarose gel, and concentration with a NanoDrop 2000. These records were also assigned to another study, of T cells in Graves' hyperthyroidism and ophthalmopathy. The second investigation adds: Stable Graves' hyperthyroidism was defined as no progression to ophthalmopathy during 18 months of follow-up. Hyperthyroidism patients were aged 18 to 65 years and newly diagnosed, with disease duration of less than 2 months. Any patient with an uncontrolled infection, another autoimmune disease, pregnancy or lactation was excluded. Diagnoses were based on clinical symptoms, serum thyroxine and TRAb, thyroid ultrasound and orbital computed tomography. The first round of RT-PCR for the TCR CDR3 was performed with the HTBI primer set and the Qiagen OneStep RT-PCR kit. Most expanded thyroid clonotypes (frequency above 0.001) were also found in blood, which suggests that blood repertoires may mirror thyroid immune responses. Ophthalmopathy was separated from stable hyperthyroidism by a 13 V-J signature model, with approximately 89% sensitivity and roughly 81% specificity obtained in cross-validation and 80%/75% obtained in testing. In validation, progression to ophthalmopathy was predicted by the model with roughly 69% sensitivity and around 75% specificity, a median of approximately 6.5 months before onset. TCR V-J signatures able to tell the groups apart were searched for in a discovery cohort of 100 or so patients, of whom 40 to 45 had Graves' ophthalmopathy and more than 55 had stable Graves' hyperthyroidism. An independent validation cohort of under 20 hyperthyroidism patients and roughly 16 patients who later progressed to ophthalmopathy tested prospective prediction of ophthalmopathy. For training and testing, the 100 or so patients in the discovery cohort were randomly divided in a 7:3 ratio. Thyroid tissue and blood T-cell repertoires from several Graves' hyperthyroidism patients were also compared in the study. After blood sampling, hyperthyroidism patients were treated with methimazole at a starting dose of 30 mg daily, and ophthalmopathy patients were treated with high-dose intravenous methylprednisolone. A second multiplex PCR round built the libraries, followed by size selection and purification. The libraries were sequenced on an Illumina HiSeq2000 using paired-end 100 bp reads. SOAPnuke was used to process the raw data, removing reads that contained adapters or uncalled bases, had a mean Phred below 15, or lacked an exact match to the constant primer or identifier. COPE v1.2.5 was used to merge high-quality paired reads, and clonotypes were defined as unique nucleotide sequences. Clonotypes were aligned to IMGT TRBV, TRBD and TRBJ reference segments using MiTCR v1.1. Analysis was restricted to V-J combinations with a frequency above 0.0001, which covered 99% to 99.2% of repertoires. A TCS score was defined as the ratio of F50 (clonal expansion) to E x V (chaos), with BLOSUM62-based TCRdist applied between CDR3 peptides within each V-J. Welch's t-statistics and random forest reduced 514 V-J features to roughly 13, which were used in a naive Bayes classifier (R e1071). No statistical method was used to set the sample size in advance, and investigators knew the group allocation. TCR Vbeta CDR3 sequencing of fewer than 150 peripheral blood samples (43 ophthalmopathy, about 74 hyperthyroidism and roughly 17 progressor patients) is reported in the paper.

This material consisted of peripheral blood mononuclear cells (PBMCs), taken at new diagnosis, from a patient treated with antithyroid drugs. The receptor was derived from a woman aged 25 to 45 with Graves disease. Donor details come from another sample of the same person, matched by shared clones.

The CDR3 reads CASSLVGTVWGYTF. In nucleotide form, the sequence is TGTGCCAGCAGTTTAGTCGGGACAGTTTGGGGCTACACCTTC. This chain is built from TRBV12-3 or TRBV12-4 and TRBJ1-2, and 7 junctional nucleotides match TRBD1. V is cut back by 1 base and J by 8 bases, with 7 bases in the junction unmatched. From its cysteine to its phenylalanine, the CDR3 spans 14 amino acids. The read is trimmed to its CDR3 DNA, 42 bases read in frame from base 1.